The present T cell receptor (beta chain) was sequenced within a study of cytomegalovirus exposure and HLA in healthy donors. PCR involved 60 Vbeta and 13 Jbeta primers. Some clones are missing from TCRdb's copy, which holds only in-frame ones; the method was immunoSEQ multiplex PCR. The sample consists of about 170,000 clones, around 78% of them appearing once. Turning to this clone: Its target is unknown.

CDR1 MNHEY and CDR2 SVGAGI come from the germline V gene. The CDR3 length is 15 residues. V was trimmed by 0 bases and J by 4 bases, leaving 12 bases between them. General observations from the study: The study found most TCR sequences rare, yet found some public TCRs in many donors.

The chain couples TRBV6-5 to TRBJ1-2, with unresolved D. The sample comprised PBMCs. The TCR was taken from a woman aged 30 to 39 in good health and CMV-seropositive. This CDR3 reads CASSYSFGRAYGYTF. In DNA form, the CDR3 reads TGTGCCAGCAGTTACTCGTTTGGGCGGGCCTATGGCTACACCTTC.